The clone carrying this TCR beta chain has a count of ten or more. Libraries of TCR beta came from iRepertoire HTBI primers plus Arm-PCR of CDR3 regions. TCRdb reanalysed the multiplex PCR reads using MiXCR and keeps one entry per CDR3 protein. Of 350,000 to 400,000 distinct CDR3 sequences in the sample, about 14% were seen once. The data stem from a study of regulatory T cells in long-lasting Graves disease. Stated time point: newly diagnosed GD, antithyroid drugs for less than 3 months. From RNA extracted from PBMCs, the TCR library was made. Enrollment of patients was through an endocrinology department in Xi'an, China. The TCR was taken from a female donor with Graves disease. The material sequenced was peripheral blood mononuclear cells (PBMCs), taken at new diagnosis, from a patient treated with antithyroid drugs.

As DNA, the CDR3 is TGTGCCAGCTCACCCTGGGACAGCAGCACAGATACGCAGTATTTT. It is translated as CASSPWDSSTDTQYF. The chain employs TRBV18 and TRBJ2-3; 7 bases agree with TRBD1. Germline CDR1 reads KGHSH; CDR2 reads LQKENI. The CDR3 runs 15 residues. The ends lost 3 bases at V and 0 bases at J; junction bases unmatched: 3.